The entry that follows covers one T cell receptor beta chain sequence. This CDR3 has 19 residues. Germline CDR1 and CDR2: SGHTA and FQGNSA. V shed 0 bases and J shed 7 bases, with 27 bases lying between them. The record originates from a study of human T cells and chemical hapten exposure. From the RACE reads, TCRdb called clonotypes with MiXCR, one entry per CDR3 protein. This sample has about 110,000 distinct CDR3 sequences, with about 12% found just once. Time point reported: pre-sensitization, week 0. The treatment is: therapeutic diphenylcyclopropenone sensitization with weekly scalp DPC. The input for sequencing was whole blood, taken in connection with sensitization to the hapten diphenylcyclopropenone (DPC). The TCR was taken from a woman aged 50 to 60 with alopecia areata. Some clones in this sample may be carry-over from other donors' samples. This chain joins TRBV7-2 and TRBJ2-5; D perhaps matches TRBD2 (6 bases). The CDR3 DNA sequence: TGTGCCAGCAGCTTAGCGTCTTTGGTTTGGCGGGACCCATCCTGGACCCAGTACTTC. Translating gives CASSLASLVWRDPSWTQYF.